The clone carrying this TCR beta chain was seen many times. Its target is unknown. Amplification targeted the TCR beta CDR3 regions, with RNA transcripts as the source material. First-round RT-PCR employed HTBI primers, with a second-round multiplex PCR after it. TCRdb called the multiplex PCR reads again in MiXCR, with one record for every CDR3 protein. The sample records 600,000 to 950,000 distinct CDR3 sequences, approximately 40% being singletons. There are 14 residues in the CDR3. CDR1 ENHRY and CDR2 SYGVKD come from the germline V gene. The V end lost 2 bases, the J end lost 4 bases, and 11 bases lay between the germline ends. This sample was included in a study of Graves' ophthalmopathy and Graves' hyperthyroidism. Study-wide findings and caveats: Forecasting of ophthalmopathy progression by the model achieved around 71% sensitivity and roughly 72% specificity.

Every ophthalmopathy donor presented moderate-to-severe activity, CAS ≥3, NOSPECS ≥4 and duration under 3 months. The clonotype was recovered from an adult man with Graves' ophthalmopathy. Material for sequencing was peripheral blood. V gene TRBV10-3 combines with J gene TRBJ2-5, with D perhaps TRBD2 (7 bases). The CDR3 sequence is CAISEGGATETQYF. In DNA, the CDR3 is TGTGCCATCAGTGAGGGGGGGGCGACAGAGACCCAGTACTTC.